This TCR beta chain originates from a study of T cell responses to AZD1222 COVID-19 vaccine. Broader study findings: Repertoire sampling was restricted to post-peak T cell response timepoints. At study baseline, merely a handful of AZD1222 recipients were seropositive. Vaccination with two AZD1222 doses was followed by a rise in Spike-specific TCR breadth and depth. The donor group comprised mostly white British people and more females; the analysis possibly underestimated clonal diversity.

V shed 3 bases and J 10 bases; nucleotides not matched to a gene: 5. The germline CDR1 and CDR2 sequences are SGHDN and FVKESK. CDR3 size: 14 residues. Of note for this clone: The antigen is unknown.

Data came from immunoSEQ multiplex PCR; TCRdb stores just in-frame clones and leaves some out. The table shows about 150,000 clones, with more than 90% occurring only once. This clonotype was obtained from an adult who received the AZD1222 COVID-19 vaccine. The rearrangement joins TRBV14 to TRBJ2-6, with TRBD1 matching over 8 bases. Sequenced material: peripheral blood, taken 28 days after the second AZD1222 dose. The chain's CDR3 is CASSQSTGVNVLTF. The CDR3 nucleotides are TGTGCCAGCAGCCAGTCGACAGGGGTTAACGTCCTGACTTTC.